Here is one TCR beta chain with its context. Use of 60 Vbeta and 13 Jbeta primers characterized the PCR. Method: immunoSEQ multiplex PCR; TCRdb's copy keeps in-frame clones and lacks some. The table lists some 200,000 clones, 9.5% to 15% of them singletons. The data were taken from a study of cytomegalovirus exposure and HLA in healthy donors. This CDR3 is built from 14 residues. The germline V gene has CDR1 SGDLS and CDR2 YYNGEE. Losses at the gene ends were 6 bases for V and 4 bases for J; bases not matched to a gene: 8. Material: PBMCs. The TCR sequence derives from a man in his fifties or sixties in good health and CMV-seropositive. V gene TRBV9 combines with J gene TRBJ2-3; 7 nucleotides agree with TRBD1. CDR3 coding DNA: TGTGCCAGCACTAGGCAGGGGGTCTCAGATACGCAGTATTTT. This translates into CASTRQGVSDTQYF.